One sample yielded the 6 T cell receptor beta chains listed below, sequenced in a study of tumor and adjacent non-tumor tissue in lung cancer. This sample's RNA came from whole unsorted tissue. The library came from three nested PCR rounds adapted from ARM-PCR protocols. TCRdb independently ran MiXCR on the multiplex PCR reads; one entry per CDR3 protein. The table includes about 90,000 distinct CDR3 sequences, about 61% detected once. Sequenced input: lung tumor tissue. All receptors derive from a man in his sixties or seventies with non-small cell lung cancer.

Remarks on this clonotype: Relative to the germline gene, one junction end is altered; a read error may explain this. J is TRBJ2-7 and V is TRBV4-2, with D unclear. Germline lookup yields CDR1 LGHNA and CDR2 YNFKEQ. The CDR3 is 15 residues long. Written as DNA, the CDR3 is TGTGCCATCAGCCAACCGGGCCACCGACTGGATGAGCAGTACTTC. It codes for CAISQPGHRLDEQYF.

V gene TRBV11-2 combines with J gene TRBJ2-4, with 8 bases identical to TRBD2. Germline V gene data show CDR1 as SGHAT and CDR2 as FQNNGV. Trimming cost V 10 bases and J 14 bases; bases outside gene matches: 13. The CDR3 is 12 residues long. DNA of the CDR3: TGTGCCATGAGATATATGGACGGGGGGGAGTACTTC. Translation gives CAMRYMDGGEYF.

Of note for this clonotype: A read error may explain this, as a much larger clone is one base away. The rearrangement joins TRBV30 to TRBJ2-1; 11 bases map to TRBD2. Germline V gene lookup returns CDR1 GTSNPN and CDR2 SVGIG (reference sequence). The CDR3 is 16 residues long. V trimming: 5 bases; J trimming: 7 bases; junction bases outside the gene matches: 13. The CDR3 protein is CAWGPLTSGRMNEQFF. The CDR3 DNA reads TGTGCCTGGGGTCCGCTTACTAGCGGGAGAATGAATGAGCAGTTCTTC.

Details on this clonotype: A much larger clone lies a single base off, so this may be a read error. V is TRBV20-1 and J is TRBJ2-7; D is ambiguous. The CDR3 runs 13 residues. CDR1 is DFQATT, CDR2 SNEGSKA, per germline (reference sequence). CDR3 sequence: CSARGIGNPVQNF. In DNA, the CDR3 is TGCAGTGCTAGAGGCATAGGAAACCCCGTGCAGAACTTC.

This clonotype has a count of ten or more. The chain carries TRBV12-3 or TRBV12-4 and TRBJ2-2; D unclear. The CDR3 covers 11 residues. The V and J ends lost 10 bases and 3 bases respectively, with 6 bases between them. CDR3 residues: CATADTGELFF. The CDR3 DNA is TGTGCCACCGCGGACACCGGGGAGCTGTTTTTT.

The chain combines TRBV9 with TRBJ2-5; the match to TRBD1 covers 7 bases. Germline trimming cut 6 bases from V and 5 bases from J; bases unmatched to any gene: 10. This CDR3 is built from 14 residues. Germline lookup yields CDR1 SGDLS and CDR2 YYNGEE. CDR3 protein: CASNRKGGLETQYF. The CDR3 nucleotides read TGTGCCAGCAATAGAAAAGGGGGCTTGGAGACCCAGTACTTC. The entire variable domain, with the rest obtained from reference TRBV9 and TRBJ2-5, is as follows: DSGVTQTPKHLITATGQRVTLRCSPRSGDLSVYWYQQSLDQGLQFLIQYYNGEERAKGNILERFSAQQFPDLHSELNLSSLELGDSALYFCASNRKGGLETQYFGPGTRLLVL.